The rows below give T cell receptor beta chains drawn from one sample of a study of blood T cells in healthy people across ages. TCRdb itself ran the 5' RACE reads through MiXCR, one entry per CDR3 protein. Of more than 450,000 distinct CDR3 sequences listed, about a quarter were seen once; the top ten hold under 4.5%. The same data also contributed to another study, on T cells of mothers and their children.

Sequenced: blood. The receptors originated from a boy between 2 and 15 years old in good health. The CDR3 runs from the conserved cysteine through the conserved F or W. D genes are given only for firm matches. Clone size is not always given. Where it is, it says once, few, many or a class for expanded clones.

TRBJ2-5	TRBV28	once	NA	TGTGCCAGCAGGACATACCGGGAGACCCAGTACTTC	CASRTYRETQYF
TRBJ2-7	TRBV5-6	once	TRBD1	TGTGCCAGCAGCTTGATTGTGACAGGGTTCTCCTACGAGCAGTACTTC	CASSLIVTGFSYEQYF
TRBJ2-1	TRBV7-8	NA	NA	TGTGCCAGCAACTTCGGGACGACGGAACGAGAGCAGTTCTTC	CASNFGTTEREQFF
TRBJ1-2	TRBV29-1	few	NA	TGCAGCGTAACCGGGAGTAACTATGGCTACACCTTC	CSVTGSNYGYTF
TRBJ2-7	TRBV3-1	few	NA	TGTGCCAGCAGCCATCTCCGGGTCCGGCCGGCCGTATCCTACGAGCAGTACTTC	CASSHLRVRPAVSYEQYF
TRBJ2-5	TRBV24-1	NA	NA	TGTGCCACTAAGGAGTGGGGCGGCGAGACCCAGTACTTC	CATKEWGGETQYF
TRBJ2-5	TRBV2	NA	NA	TGTGCCAGCAGCTCTAAGTACCGACAAGAGACCCAGTACTTC	CASSSKYRQETQYF
TRBJ2-7	TRBV5-1	NA	NA	TGCGCCAGCAGCTTGGCGGGGCAGGAGACCTACGAGCAGTACTTC	CASSLAGQETYEQYF
TRBJ2-5	TRBV20-1	NA	NA	TGCAGTGCTAGGGCCCCCGTCCAAGAGACCCAGTACTTC	CSARAPVQETQYF
TRBJ1-5	TRBV6-6	few	NA	TGTGCCAGCAAAGAGGCGAATCAGCCCCAGCATTTT	CASKEANQPQHF
TRBJ2-5	TRBV7-9	NA	NA	TGTGCCAGCAGCTATCGGGACGATGAGACCCAGTACTTC	CASSYRDDETQYF
TRBJ2-1	TRBV20-1	NA	NA	TGCAGTGCCGCGGCTCAGGCGGATTACAATGAGCAGTTCTTC	CSAAAQADYNEQFF
TRBJ2-2	TRBV29-1	NA	NA	TGCAGCGTTGAGGAGGGGTCGAACACCGGGGAGCTGTTTTTT	CSVEEGSNTGELFF
TRBJ2-5	TRBV5-1	NA	TRBD1	TGCGCCAGCAGCGTGGCCGGGACAGGTAGCTCCTACAAGCAGTACTTC	CASSVAGTGSSYKQYF
TRBJ2-3	TRBV3-1	few	NA	TGTGCCAGCAGCCAGGTGTGGAGGACACCGCTCACAGATACGCAGTATTTT	CASSQVWRTPLTDTQYF
TRBJ2-1	TRBV20-1	NA	TRBD2	TGCAGTGCTAGAAGCGGAGCGGGAGGGGACAATGAGCAGTTCTTC	CSARSGAGGDNEQFF
TRBJ2-7	TRBV12-3/TRBV12-4	few	NA	TGTGCCAGCAGTTCCGCCCCTAGCTCCTACGAGCAGTACTTC	CASSSAPSSYEQYF
TRBJ2-1	TRBV20-1	NA	TRBD2	TGCAGTGCAAGACTAGCGGGGTCTAGTGGTCGGGGCAATGAGCAGTTCTTC	CSARLAGSSGRGNEQFF
TRBJ2-1	TRBV7-9	NA	TRBD1	TGTGCCAGCAGCTCGGCCCCGGGGACAGGACAATACAATGAGCAGTTCTTC	CASSSAPGTGQYNEQFF
TRBJ1-5	TRBV7-2	few	NA	TGTGCCAGCAGCTTAGCGGGGAAGTGGGGTTGGCGTCGTCGGAGCAATCAGCCCCAGCATTTT	CASSLAGKWGWRRRSNQPQHF
TRBJ2-4	TRBV4-2	many	NA	TGTGCCAGCAGCCAAGATCCCAGTAGGGCCAAAAACATTCAGTACTTC	CASSQDPSRAKNIQYF
TRBJ1-2	TRBV27	NA	TRBD1	TGTGCCAGCAGTTTATCAGGGACAGCTATTAGAGGCTACACCTTC	CASSLSGTAIRGYTF
TRBJ2-1	TRBV15	NA	NA	TGTGCCACCAGCAACGGACCGAATTACAATGAGCAGTTCTTC	CATSNGPNYNEQFF
TRBJ2-5	TRBV10-3	NA	NA	TGTGCCATCAGTGAATACAGGGTACGAGAGACCCAGTACTTC	CAISEYRVRETQYF
TRBJ2-6	TRBV12-3/TRBV12-4	NA	TRBD1	TGTGCCAGCATGGAGACAGGGCTAGGGGCCAACGTCCTGACTTTC	CASMETGLGANVLTF
TRBJ2-1	TRBV7-8	NA	TRBD2	TGTGCCAGCAGCAATAAACGACTAGCAGTGGGTGAGCAGTTCTTC	CASSNKRLAVGEQFF
TRBJ2-7	TRBV20-1	few	NA	TGCAGTGCTCGGGACGGGAGCTCCTACGAGCAGTACTTC	CSARDGSSYEQYF
TRBJ1-1	TRBV20-1	NA	NA	TGCAGTGCAAAACCGGGGGGGAACACTGAAGCTTTCTTT	CSAKPGGNTEAFF
TRBJ1-1	TRBV4-3	few	NA	TGCGCCAGCAGCCTAGACAGTATGAACACTGAAGCTTTCTTT	CASSLDSMNTEAFF
TRBJ2-7	TRBV12-3/TRBV12-4	NA	TRBD2	TGTGCCAGCAGGCGGGAGACTGGATACGAGCAGTACTTC	CASRRETGYEQYF
TRBJ2-3	TRBV6-5	NA	NA	TGTGCCAGCAGCACGCCTCTGCGCACAGATACGCAGTATTTT	CASSTPLRTDTQYF
TRBJ2-1	TRBV12-3/TRBV12-4	NA	TRBD2	TGTGCCAGCACCGGGACTAGCGGGAGTAGGTACAATGAGCAGTTCTTC	CASTGTSGSRYNEQFF
TRBJ2-1	TRBV19	few	NA	TGTGCCAGTAGTCCCGGCCCCTTTGAGGGGAATGAGCAGTTCTTC	CASSPGPFEGNEQFF
TRBJ2-1	TRBV5-1	NA	TRBD1	TGCGCCAGCAGCCTAGGACAGGTCGGTATTGATGAGCAGTTCTTC	CASSLGQVGIDEQFF
TRBJ1-1	TRBV20-1	NA	NA	TGCAGTGCTAGAGACGTAAGGGAATTGAACACTGAAGCTTTCTTT	CSARDVRELNTEAFF
TRBJ2-2	TRBV6-5	few	NA	TGTGCCAGCAGTTACCTTATTTTGGCCGACCGCGCGCCGAACACCGGGGAGCTGTTTTTT	CASSYLILADRAPNTGELFF
TRBJ2-3	TRBV10-2	NA	TRBD2	TGCGCCAGCAGTGATCCAAGTGACGGGGCTAGCGGAAGCACAGATACGCAGTATTTT	CASSDPSDGASGSTDTQYF
TRBJ2-7	TRBV12-3/TRBV12-4	many	NA	TGTGCCAGCAGCCAGGGGCGGTGGGAGCAGTACTTC	CASSQGRWEQYF
TRBJ2-3	TRBV6-5	NA	NA	TGTGCCAGCAGAAAGGGTCTTAGCTCAGATACGCAGTATTTT	CASRKGLSSDTQYF
TRBJ2-5	TRBV29-1	few	TRBD1	TGCAGCGTTGGAAGAGGACTGGCAGGGGGGACCCAGTACTTC	CSVGRGLAGGTQYF
TRBJ2-1	TRBV13	NA	TRBD2	TGTGCCAGCAGCTCCAGACTAGCGTTGACATCGTACAATGAGCAGTTCTTC	CASSSRLALTSYNEQFF
TRBJ1-1	TRBV7-6	NA	NA	TGTGCCAGCAGCTACAGGCTGGTCGGGAACACTGAAGCTCTCTTT	CASSYRLVGNTEALF